The rows below give T cell receptor beta chains drawn from one sample of a study of T cell responses to AZD1222 COVID-19 vaccine. TCRdb keeps only in-frame clones here, not all; method: immunoSEQ multiplex PCR. The sample shows roughly 180,000 clones, about 90% of them seen only once. Sequenced material: peripheral blood, taken on day 0 of AZD1222 vaccination. The source of these receptors is an adult in good health. Each CDR3 is given with its conserved first and last residue. D genes are given only for firm matches. Some rows mark clone size as missing; the rest say once, few, many or name a class of expanded clone.

>-|TRBJ1-1|TRBV13|-
CASRTTGNTEAFF
TGTGCCAGCAGAACGACGGGAAACACTGAAGCTTTCTTT
>-|TRBJ1-4|TRBV7-6|TRBD1
CASSSSGQRYEKLFF
TGTGCCAGCAGTTCCTCGGGACAGAGATATGAAAAACTGTTTTTT
>-|TRBJ1-3|TRBV18|-
CASSPVTGSGNTIYF
TGTGCCAGCTCACCAGTAACAGGCTCTGGAAACACCATATATTTT
>-|TRBJ1-4|TRBV6-5|TRBD1
CASGSTGVEKLFF
TGTGCCTCAGGATCGACAGGGGTAGAAAAACTGTTTTTT
>-|TRBJ1-2|TRBV24-1|-
CATSDYDRNYGYTF
TGTGCCACCAGTGACTATGATAGAAACTATGGCTACACCTTC
>-|TRBJ1-1|TRBV10-3|TRBD1
CAISGQATGTSNTEAFF
TGTGCCATCAGTGGGCAAGCGACAGGGACATCGAACACTGAAGCTTTCTTT
>-|TRBJ1-1|TRBV9|-
CASSAGFWANAEAFF
TGTGCCAGCAGCGCGGGGTTTTGGGCCAACGCTGAAGCTTTCTTT
>-|TRBJ2-2|TRBV9|-
CASSVGRSTGELFF
TGTGCCAGCAGCGTTGGAAGGTCTACCGGGGAGCTGTTTTTT
>-|TRBJ1-5|TRBV7-2|-
CASSLWGNGNQPQHF
TGTGCCAGCAGCTTATGGGGTAATGGCAATCAGCCCCAGCATTTT
>-|TRBJ2-7|TRBV4-1|TRBD2
CASSQAGTSGNEQYF
TGCGCCAGCAGCCAAGCCGGGACTAGCGGTAACGAGCAGTACTTC
>-|TRBJ2-7|TRBV6-2/TRBV6-3|-
CASSYGFRLGLPRGMYEQYF
TGTGCCAGCAGTTACGGGTTTCGACTGGGGCTTCCGAGAGGGATGTACGAGCAGTACTTC
>-|TRBJ2-1|TRBV19|TRBD2
CASRVGGAVEQFF
TGTGCCAGTAGAGTCGGGGGGGCCGTTGAGCAGTTCTTC
>-|TRBJ2-7|TRBV25-1|-
CASRDDVVAYEQYF
TGTGCCAGCAGGGACGACGTGGTGGCCTACGAGCAGTACTTC
>-|TRBJ2-7|TRBV24-1|TRBD2
CATRAGASEPMGSCEQYF
TGTGCCACCAGAGCGGGAGCCTCAGAGCCCATGGGATCTTGCGAGCAGTACTTC
>once|TRBJ2-7|TRBV5-6|TRBD2
CASSSRQREGLREQYF
TGTGCCAGCAGCTCCAGGCAGCGGGAGGGCCTTAGAGAGCAGTACTTC
>-|TRBJ1-2|TRBV5-1|TRBD1
CASSFGTDSLAGGYTF
TGCGCCAGCAGCTTCGGGACAGATTCTTTAGCGGGGGGCTACACCTTC
>-|TRBJ2-7|TRBV11-2|TRBD2
CASSPRTSGRRYEQYF
TGTGCCAGCAGCCCTAGGACTAGCGGGAGGCGCTACGAGCAGTACTTC
>once|TRBJ2-3|TRBV19|-
CASSMGGTDTQYF
TGTGCCAGTAGTATGGGAGGCACAGATACGCAGTATTTT
>-|TRBJ2-7|TRBV19|-
CASSLGGATYEQYF
TGTGCCAGTAGTCTCGGGGGAGCGACCTACGAGCAGTACTTC
>-|TRBJ1-2|TRBV18|-
CASSPAVGEGYTF
TGTGCCAGCTCACCGGCGGTGGGCGAGGGCTACACCTTC
>-|TRBJ1-1|TRBV14|-
CASSPWTVEAFF
TGTGCCAGCAGCCCCTGGACCGTTGAAGCTTTCTTT
>-|TRBJ1-1|TRBV19|-
CASSPLGWGNTEAFF
TGTGCCAGTAGTCCCCTCGGGTGGGGGAACACTGAAGCTTTCTTT
>-|TRBJ1-6|TRBV28|-
CASSFLSGLNNSPLHF
TGTGCCAGCAGTTTCCTCTCGGGACTGAATAATTCACCCCTCCACTTT
>-|TRBJ2-7|TRBV27|-
CASRRQGPGLVSEQYF
TGTGCCAGCAGGAGACAGGGGCCGGGACTAGTGAGCGAGCAGTACTTC
>-|TRBJ1-3|TRBV5-1|TRBD1
CASSFRTGGSGNTIYF
TGCGCCAGCAGCTTTCGGACAGGAGGGAGTGGAAACACCATATATTTT
>-|TRBJ2-3|TRBV5-6|-
CASSLVPPDTQYF
TGTGCCAGCAGCTTGGTCCCGCCAGATACGCAGTATTTT
>-|TRBJ2-5|TRBV9|TRBD2
CASREVGAGGEEETQYF
TGTGCCAGCAGGGAAGTTGGGGCGGGAGGTGAGGAGGAGACCCAGTACTTC
>once|TRBJ2-3|TRBV27|-
CASSMHSSTDTQYF
TGTGCCAGCAGTATGCACAGCTCCACAGATACGCAGTATTTT
>-|TRBJ2-1|TRBV4-3|-
CASSQGLRGSANEQFF
TGCGCCAGCAGCCAAGGACTCCGAGGTTCGGCTAATGAGCAGTTCTTC
>-|TRBJ1-2|TRBV7-8|-
CASSLVEGYNYGYTF
TGTGCCAGCAGCTTAGTCGAAGGGTATAACTATGGCTACACCTTC
>-|TRBJ1-1|TRBV18|TRBD1
CASSLRTGENTEAFF
TGTGCCAGCTCACTACGGACAGGAGAGAACACTGAAGCTTTCTTT
>once|TRBJ2-7|TRBV19|-
CASSPPLAYEQYF
TGTGCCAGTAGTCCCCCTTTGGCCTACGAGCAGTACTTC
>-|TRBJ2-6|TRBV27|TRBD1
CASSPLTGTAGANVLTF
TGTGCCAGCAGTCCCCTGACAGGGACAGCTGGGGCCAACGTCCTGACTTTC
>-|TRBJ2-1|TRBV7-9|-
CASSPYDEQFF
TGTGCCAGCAGCCCGTATGATGAGCAGTTCTTC
>-|TRBJ1-2|TRBV23-1|-
CASSQSHTF
TGCGCCAGCAGTCAATCCCACACCTTC
>once|TRBJ2-3|TRBV5-1|TRBD2
CASSFSGVTDTQYF
TGCGCCAGCAGCTTTAGCGGGGTCACAGATACGCAGTATTTT
>-|TRBJ1-2|TRBV4-3|-
CASSLNPGGESYTF
TGCGCCAGCAGTCTTAACCCGGGAGGTGAAAGCTACACCTTC
>-|TRBJ2-3|TRBV6-2/TRBV6-3|TRBD2
CASSSRRTSGGKSDTQYF
TGTGCCAGCAGTTCCAGAAGGACTAGCGGGGGGAAGTCAGATACGCAGTATTTT
>-|TRBJ1-2|TRBV28|-
CASNKVLANYGYTF
TGTGCCAGCAACAAAGTACTGGCTAACTATGGCTACACCTTC
>-|TRBJ1-5|TRBV21-1|-
CASSNRDRGRNQPQHF
TGTGCCAGCAGCAATCGGGACAGGGGGCGAAATCAGCCCCAGCATTTT
>-|TRBJ2-1|TRBV5-8|TRBD1
CASSGIRDSSYNEQFF
TGTGCCAGCAGCGGTATCCGGGACAGCTCCTACAATGAGCAGTTCTTC
>-|TRBJ2-2|TRBV6-5|TRBD1
CASSYAPGTATGELFF
TGTGCCAGCAGTTACGCCCCCGGGACAGCCACCGGGGAGCTGTTTTTT